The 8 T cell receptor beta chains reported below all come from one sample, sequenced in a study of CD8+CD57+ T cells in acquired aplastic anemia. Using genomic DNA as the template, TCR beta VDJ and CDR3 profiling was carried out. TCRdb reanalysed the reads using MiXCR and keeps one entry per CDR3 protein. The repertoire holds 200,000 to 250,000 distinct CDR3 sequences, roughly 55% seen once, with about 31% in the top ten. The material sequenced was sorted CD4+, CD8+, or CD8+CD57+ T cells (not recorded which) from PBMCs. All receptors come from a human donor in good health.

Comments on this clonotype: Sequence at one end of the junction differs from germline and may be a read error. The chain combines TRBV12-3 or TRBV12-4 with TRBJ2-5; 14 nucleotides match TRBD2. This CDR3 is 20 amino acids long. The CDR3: CVSRTNPSGTSGGEGRTQYF. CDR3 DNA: TGTGTCAGCAGGACGAACCCGTCCGGGACTAGCGGGGGAGAAGGCCGGACCCAGTACTTC.

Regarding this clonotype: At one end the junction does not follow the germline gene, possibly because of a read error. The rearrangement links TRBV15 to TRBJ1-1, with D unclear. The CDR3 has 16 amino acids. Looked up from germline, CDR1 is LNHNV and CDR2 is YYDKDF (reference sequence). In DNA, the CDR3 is TGTGCCACCAGACCCGGTTGGAAACATGGGAACACTGCAGCTTTCTTT. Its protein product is CATRPGWKHGNTAAFF.

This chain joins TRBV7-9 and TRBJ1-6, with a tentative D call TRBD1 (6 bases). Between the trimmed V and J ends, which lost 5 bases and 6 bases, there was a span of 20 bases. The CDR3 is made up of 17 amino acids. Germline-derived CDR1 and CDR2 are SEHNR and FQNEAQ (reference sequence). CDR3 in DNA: TGTGCCAGCAGCCTAGGGACATCCCCCGGGATTAATTCACCCCTCCACTTT. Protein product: CASSLGTSPGINSPLHF.

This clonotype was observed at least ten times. The CDR3 loop is CASGPWTGVYGYTF. CDR3 coding DNA: TGTGCTAGTGGTCCCTGGACAGGCGTTTATGGCTACACCTTC. The rearrangement links TRBV12-5 to TRBJ1-2; TRBD1 matches at 7 bases. The germline V gene has CDR1 LGHNT and CDR2 FRNRAP. The CDR3 is 14 residues long. The V segment lost 5 bases and the J segment 5 bases; nucleotides outside the gene matches: 8. Based on the CDR3 plus reference TRBV12-5 and TRBJ1-2, the full variable domain is DARVTQTPRHKVTEMGQEVTMRCQPILGHNTVFWYRQTMMQGLELLAYFRNRAPLDDSGMPKDRFSAEMPDATLATLKIQPSEPRDSAVYFCASGPWTGVYGYTFGSGTRLTVV.

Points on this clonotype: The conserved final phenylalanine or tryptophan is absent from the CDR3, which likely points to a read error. For the CDR3, the DNA is TGTGCCAGCAGCCCCCGTCGGGAACTCACCTACGAGCAGTACCTC. Translated, it gives CASSPRRELTYEQYL. V and J are TRBV9 and TRBJ2-7; D is possibly TRBD2 (5 bases). This CDR3 spans 15 amino acids. Germline V gene lookup returns CDR1 SGDLS and CDR2 YYNGEE. V lost 4 bases and J lost 2, with 16 bases in between.

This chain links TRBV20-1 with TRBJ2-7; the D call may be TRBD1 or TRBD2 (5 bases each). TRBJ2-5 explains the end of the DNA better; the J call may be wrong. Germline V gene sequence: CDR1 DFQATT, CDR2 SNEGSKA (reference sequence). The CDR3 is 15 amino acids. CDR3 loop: CSGGTPGPFLETQYF. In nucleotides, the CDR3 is TGCAGTGGGGGAACCCCGGGGCCCTTTTTAGAGACCCAGTACTTC.

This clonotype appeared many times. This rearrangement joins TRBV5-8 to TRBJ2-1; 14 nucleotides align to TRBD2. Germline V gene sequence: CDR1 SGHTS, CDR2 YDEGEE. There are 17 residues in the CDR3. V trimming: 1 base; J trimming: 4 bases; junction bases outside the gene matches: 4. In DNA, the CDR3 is TGTGCCAGCAGCTTGATGGGACTAGCGGGGGCTTACAATGAGCAGTTCTTC. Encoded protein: CASSLMGLAGAYNEQFF. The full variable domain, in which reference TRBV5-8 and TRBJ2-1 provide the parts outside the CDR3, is EAGVTQSPTHLIKTRGQQATLRCSPISGHTSVYWYQQALGLGLQFLLWYDEGEERNRGNFPPRFSGRQFPNYSSELNVNALELEDSALYLCASSLMGLAGAYNEQFFGPGTRLTVL.

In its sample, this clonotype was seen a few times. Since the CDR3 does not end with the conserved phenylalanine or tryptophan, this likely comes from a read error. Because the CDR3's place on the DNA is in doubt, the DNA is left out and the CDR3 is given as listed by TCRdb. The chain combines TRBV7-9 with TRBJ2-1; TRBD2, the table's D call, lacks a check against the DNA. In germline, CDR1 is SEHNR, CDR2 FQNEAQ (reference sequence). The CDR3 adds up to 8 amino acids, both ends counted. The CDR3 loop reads CASSDYRQ.